The source of this TCR beta chain is a study of pediatric ulcerative colitis (dated by TCRdb to between 2017 and 2020). A note on the overall study: Of the ulcerative colitis patients, about 7 had pancolitis and two had left-sided colitis, and histology in every patient was consistent with ulcerative colitis. From about ten newly diagnosed, treatment-naive pediatric ulcerative colitis patients and four non-IBD control children, paired blood and rectal samples were collected. Using the Pediatric Ulcerative Colitis Activity Index, two patients were classed as having mild disease, several as having moderate disease and three as having acute severe colitis. Broader findings and caveats from the paper: A couple of rectal CDR3 clonotypes were detected in all ulcerative colitis patients and were not detected in any of the controls. Only a handful of individuals were included in the healthy control group, which was small. Autologous blood-rectal clonal overlap was significantly higher in ulcerative colitis patients than in controls, suggesting increased T cell trafficking to inflamed tissue. Controls, mild-moderate and acute severe colitis patients were separated by rectal repertoire features, and reduced rectal diversity due to clonal expansions was observed in acute severe colitis. Repertoires were derived from total lymphocyte DNA, so rare subsets such as regulatory T cells may have patterns not reflected. For technical reasons, the blood samples of two patients yielded substantially fewer templates, so those samples were excluded from the blood-rectal overlap analysis.

About this clone: No antigen is known for it. Base-call qualities are not available, and no considerably larger clone is one nucleotide away.

Before the diagnostic colonoscopy, none of the ulcerative colitis patients had been given immunosuppressive medication. Blood was sampled at the time of the colonoscopy. The Wizard kit (Promega) was used to extract genomic DNA from blood and intestinal samples. Deletion took 5 bases off V and 2 bases off J, with a span of 13 bases between the germline ends. Counted from cysteine to phenylalanine, this CDR3 has 14 amino acids. Just the 42-base CDR3 DNA is kept, in frame starting at base 1. The CDR1 and CDR2 encoded by the germline V gene (reference sequence) are SEHNR and FQNEAQ. Through the immunoSEQ TRB Survey service, multiplex V and J primers were used to amplify rearranged CDR3 beta regions from genomic DNA. To keep depth equal across samples, survey-level sequencing depth of up to 500,000 reads per sample was applied. The libraries were purified and pooled, then sequenced using Illumina technology. On the study's bioinformatics: Productive clonality, sample overlap, pairwise scatters, CDR3 beta length, V/D/J gene usage and productiveness were all assessed with the immunoSEQ online tools. Calculated diversity was defined as the number of unique rearrangements divided by total templates, multiplied by 100, and Shannon and Simpson indices were computed as well. Principal component analysis was performed on Z-score normalized data with the R prcomp function and the ggbiplot package. Morisita's index was used to quantify the clonal overlap between blood and rectum within each subject. Held by TCRdb, this immuneACCESS table contains in-frame sequences only and omits some clones. Under half of the omission traces to an unresolved V gene where checked; the cause of the rest is unknown. V, J and clone size are taken as reported in that table, and D and trimming were inferred from the DNA itself. The sample profile shows under 45,000 clones; approximately 87% of them were found once. The biggest ten clones account for 20% to 25% of the sample.

The sequence links TRBV7-9 to TRBJ2-7; the D region possibly corresponds to TRBD1 (5 bases align). The origin of this receptor is a girl aged 10 to 17 with moderate ulcerative colitis. The sample comprised blood. The CDR3 region reads CASSPLGVTYEQYF. The nucleotide sequence is TGTGCCAGCAGCCCTTTAGGGGTTACCTACGAGCAGTACTTC.